Detailed here is one TCR beta chain. The sample originates from a study of CD8 T cells in ankylosing spondylitis. The CDR3 has 15 residues. The V segment lost 0 bases and the J segment 5 bases; nucleotides outside the gene matches: 3. Germline CDR1 is LGHNA and CDR2 is YNFKEQ. Each CDR3 protein gets one entry after TCRdb re-called the 5' RACE reads with MiXCR. The repertoire holds under 250,000 distinct CDR3 sequences, roughly 24% seen once, with about 6.9% in the top ten. Sample: blood, either unsorted or a sorted T cell fraction (not recorded which). This TCR came from a male donor with ankylosing spondylitis or in good health (not recorded which). The rearrangement links TRBV4-2 to TRBJ2-1; 8 bases agree with TRBD2. In nucleotides, the CDR3 is TGTGCCAGCAGCCAAGAGGTACTAGCGGACAATGAGCAGTTCTTC. This encodes CASSQEVLADNEQFF.